This T cell receptor beta chain was observed in a study of blood T cell repertoires in COVID-19. Across the study: Italy, Spain and the United States were the sources of the convalescent and acute COVID-19 samples. Sources were T cells, B-cell-depleted T cells, or PBMCs; the material itself was cDNA or gDNA.

Original handling: By means of reference gene primer amplification, nucleated cell counts were estimated. Using immunoSEQ multiplex PCR, the repertoire was profiled, and TCRdb retains in-frame clones only, with some absent. V, J and clone size reflect that table, while D and trimming were determined from the DNA. In the table there are under 200,000 clones, approximately 85% of which are singletons. V dropped 0 bases and J dropped 4; count of bases not matched to a gene: 7. The CDR3 loop spans 15 amino acids. Germline values: CDR1 SGDLS, CDR2 YYNGEE. The sequence derives from a woman of 80 years or more with acute or convalescent COVID-19. Sequenced material: peripheral blood. The rearrangement links TRBV9 to TRBJ2-7, with 7 bases aligning to TRBD1. Here the CDR3 reads CASSVAGTASYEQYF. The CDR3 DNA follows: TGTGCCAGCAGCGTAGCTGGGACAGCCTCTTACGAGCAGTACTTC.